A selection of T cell receptor beta chains follows, all from one sample in a study of tumor and adjacent non-tumor tissue in lung cancer. TCRdb processed the multiplex PCR reads anew with MiXCR; each CDR3 protein has one entry. The sample consists of approximately 76,000 distinct CDR3 sequences, 55% to 70% of them appearing once. Sequenced input: lung tumor tissue. These receptors came from a woman aged 65 to 85 with non-small cell lung cancer. Both conserved end residues are part of each CDR3. A D gene is named only where the DNA matches it firmly. Clone sizes are given selectively: once, few, many, or a class where the clone is expanded.

TRBJ2-3 TRBD2 TRBV28 - CANSTGLAGFTDTQYF TGTGCCAACAGTACGGGACTAGCGGGATTCACAGATACGCAGTATTTT
TRBJ2-1 TRBD2 TRBV18 - CANSLSDGTSTHEQFF TGTGCCAACTCACTGTCCGACGGGACTAGCACGCATGAGCAGTTCTTC
TRBJ2-1 - TRBV6-2/TRBV6-3 - CACSYTLGEQFF TGTGCCTGCAGTTACACCTTGGGGGAGCAGTTCTTC
TRBJ2-7 - TRBV29-1 - CSVEEVTQTGLERHF TGCAGCGTTGAAGAGGTTACCCAGACAGGATTGGAGCGGCACTTC
TRBJ2-1 TRBD2 TRBV6-6 many CASSYSSGLVNEQFF TGTGCCAGCAGTTACTCGAGCGGACTAGTCAATGAGCAGTTCTTC
TRBJ2-1 TRBD2 TRBV6-1 - CASSEELAGWGNEQFF TGTGCCAGCAGTGAAGAATTAGCGGGATGGGGAAATGAGCAGTTCTTC
TRBJ2-1 - TRBV11-1 few CASSLVGSSYNEKFF TGTGCCAGCAGCTTAGTTGGTAGCTCCTACAATGAGAAGTTCTTC
TRBJ2-5 - TRBV20-1 - CSARDGRGRETQYF TGCAGTGCTAGAGATGGGCGGGGCCGAGAGACCCAATACTTC
TRBJ2-1 TRBD2 TRBV7-9 many CASSWPTSGGGFF TGTGCCAGCAGCTGGCCTACTAGCGGTGGAGGGTTCTTC
TRBJ2-5 - TRBV6-5 once CASSYLRTAWETQYF TGTGCCAGCAGTTACTTGCGGACTGCGTGGGAGACCCAGTACTTC
TRBJ2-7 - TRBV20-1 - CSASGSGVGSHYEQYF TGCAGTGCTAGCGGCTCGGGGGTGGGGAGCCACTACGAGCAGTACTTC
TRBJ2-1 TRBD2 TRBV11-1 - CASRPREGLYEQFF TGCGCCAGCCGCCCGCGGGAGGGCCTCTATGAGCAGTTCTTC
TRBJ1-1 - TRBV12-3/TRBV12-4 - CASSLGITEAFF TGTGCCAGCAGCTTAGGGATCACTGAAGCTTTCTTT
TRBJ2-3 TRBD1 TRBV6-5 - CTSSPGTGMADTQYF TGTACAAGCAGCCCCGGGACAGGGATGGCAGATACGCAGTATTTT
TRBJ2-5 TRBD2 TRBV29-1 many CSVEQLAGGLQETQYF TGCAGCGTTGAACAGCTAGCGGGAGGGCTCCAAGAGACCCAGTACTTC
TRBJ1-4 TRBD1 TRBV12-3/TRBV12-4 - CPSSLGTGVEKLSF TGTCCCAGCAGTTTGGGGACAGGGGTCGAAAAACTGTCTTTT
TRBJ2-3 - TRBV29-1 once CGAGLADTQYF TGCGGCGCCGGACTGGCAGATACGCAGTATTTT
TRBJ2-7 TRBD2 TRBV6-2/TRBV6-3 medium-sized CASSRPAGVEQYF TGTGCCAGCAGTCGACCAGCGGGAGTCGAGCAGTACTTC
TRBJ1-1 TRBD1 TRBV5-1 - CANSDGRQGEVFF TGCGCCAACAGCGACGGCAGGCAGGGGGAAGTTTTCTTC
TRBJ2-3 - TRBV6-5 - CANSSSFMNTDTQYF TGTGCCAACAGTAGCTCGTTTATGAACACAGATACGCAGTATTTT
TRBJ1-4 - TRBV5-1 few CASSLVVDTGDEKLFF TGCGCCAGCAGCTTGGTCGTGGACACCGGGGATGAAAAACTGTTTTTT
TRBJ1-2 - TRBV12-3/TRBV12-4 - CASSLHGYAF TGTGCCAGCAGTCTTCATGGCTACGCCTTC
TRBJ2-2 - TRBV11-2 - CATTGRRFSAELVF TGTGCCACGACCGGGAGAAGGTTTTCTGCGGAGCTGGTTTTT
TRBJ2-2 - TRBV11-1 once CASILTGHLTGELFF TGTGCCAGCATCTTAACGGGACACCTTACCGGGGAGCTGTTTTTT
TRBJ2-1 - TRBV4-1 - CASSLQIGNYNEQFF TGCGCCAGCAGCCTCCAGATAGGGAACTACAATGAGCAGTTCTTC
TRBJ1-2 - TRBV6-2/TRBV6-3 - CVSSYSRTERVLDGCTF TGTGTCAGCAGTTACTCCCGGACAGAGAGAGTCTTAGACGGCTGCACCTTC
TRBJ2-4 TRBD2 TRBV13 many CASTRLAGVLAKNIQYF TGTGCCAGCACAAGGCTAGCGGGGGTCCTAGCCAAAAACATTCAGTACTTC
TRBJ1-5 TRBD1 TRBV4-2 - CASSAGQAYSNQPQHF TGTGCGAGCAGCGCGGGACAGGCGTATAGCAATCAGCCCCAGCATTTT
TRBJ2-7 - TRBV29-1 - CSVRGRDSYGQYF TGCAGCGTCCGGGGCAGGGACTCCTACGGGCAGTACTTC
TRBJ2-7 - TRBV29-1 - CSVESKSEQCF TGCAGCGTTGAAAGTAAATCCGAGCAGTGCTTC
TRBJ1-2 - TRBV12-3/TRBV12-4 once CTSSFSGPRAKGYTF TGTACCAGCAGTTTCAGTGGACCACGGGCGAAAGGATACACCTTC
TRBJ2-7 - TRBV28 - CASSLLTFTGNSYEHYF TGTGCCAGCAGTCTCCTAACCTTTACAGGGAACTCCTACGAGCACTACTTC
TRBJ2-1 - TRBV29-1 medium-sized CSVEVSRAYNEQFF TGCAGCGTTGAAGTTAGCAGGGCCTACAATGAGCAGTTCTTC
TRBJ2-7 TRBD1 TRBV6-1 - CAGSTGTGGLRRYF TGTGCCGGCAGCACCGGGACAGGGGGCTTGCGTCGATACTTC
TRBJ2-1 TRBD2 TRBV11-2 few CATSLAGGYNEQFF TGTGCCACGAGTTTGGCGGGAGGTTACAATGAGCAGTTCTTC
TRBJ2-1 - TRBV6-5 once CASSLLGTVYNERFF TGTGCCAGCAGTCTACTAGGGACGGTCTACAATGAGCGGTTCTTC
TRBJ2-5 TRBD2 TRBV5-6 many CASSLMGLAEETQYF TGTGCCAGCAGCCTCATGGGACTAGCGGAAGAGACCCAGTACTTC